The rows below give T cell receptor beta chains drawn from one sample of a study of regulatory T cells in long-lasting Graves disease. MiXCR was run by TCRdb on the multiplex PCR reads, yielding one entry per CDR3 protein. The sample gives approximately 350,000 distinct CDR3 sequences, roughly 16% of which show up once; around 20% is in the top ten. In addition, the sample was reused for a study of T cells in Graves' hyperthyroidism and ophthalmopathy.

The material was peripheral blood mononuclear cells (PBMCs), obtained at new diagnosis, from a patient treated with antithyroid drugs. These receptors all stem from a woman aged 18-29 years with Graves disease. Both conserved end residues are part of each CDR3.

>TRBV6-9|15|TRBJ2-7
CASSYSNPASYEQYF
>TRBV7-9|16|TRBJ2-7
CASSFSRDRGLYEQYF
>TRBV30|13|TRBJ2-4
CAGDGGAKNIQYF
>TRBV16|14|TRBJ1-4
CASNQLFGSEKLFF
>TRBV28|17|TRBJ2-5
CASSLTGLRLSQETQYF
>TRBV11-2|16|TRBJ2-7
CASSLAAGTVSYEQYF
>TRBV14|19|TRBJ2-3
CASSQDRGGRAVRTDTQYF
>TRBV11-2|16|TRBJ1-1
CASSFTGTFMNTEAFF
>TRBV28|14|TRBJ2-1
CASRPLTAHNEQFF
>TRBV3-1|16|TRBJ1-4
CASSQMAGARGEKLFF
>TRBV7-9|16|TRBJ1-1
CASSLGSGSEETEAFF
>TRBV6-1|13|TRBJ1-5
CASRQVSNQPQHF
>TRBV6-1|14|TRBJ1-1
CASSHRPGNTEAFF
>TRBV20-1|14|TRBJ2-6
CSARREAGANVLTF
>TRBV20-1|15|TRBJ1-5
CSAHPQGYSNQPQHF
>TRBV15|13|TRBJ2-3
CATWTSGTDTQYF
>TRBV20-1|16|TRBJ2-1
CSARDAGGAADNEQFF
>TRBV27|13|TRBJ1-4
CASSFNVWEKLFF
>TRBV7-2|14|TRBJ2-1
CASSLEGRRGKQFF
>TRBV20-1|15|TRBJ1-4
CSARDLAGGQEKLFF
>TRBV18|13|TRBJ1-1
CASRQGPSTEAFF
>TRBV6-1|12|TRBJ2-7
CASSHRLYEQYF
>TRBV20-1|16|TRBJ2-3
CSARSWGSRVADTQYF
>TRBV3-1|18|TRBJ2-5
CASSQEVASGGFQETQYF
>TRBV5-1|15|TRBJ2-5
CASSLALQEGETQYF
>TRBV30|13|TRBJ1-1
CAWSGQANTEAFF
>TRBV4-2|15|TRBJ1-2
CASSQDRNRENGYTF
>TRBV11-2|13|TRBJ2-7
CASSFGQDYEQYF
>TRBV20-1|16|TRBJ2-3
CSASDPRRGGLDTQYF
>TRBV7-8|16|TRBJ2-1
CASSPQSSGISHDQFF
>TRBV24-1|16|TRBJ1-2
CATSDWRQAGPYGYTF
>TRBV28|16|TRBJ1-5
CASMGTGAKSNQPQHF
>TRBV9|19|TRBJ1-2
CASSVGPWGQPHRLYGYTF
>TRBV2|15|TRBJ2-4
CASSEVSGRAYEQYF
>TRBV6-2/TRBV6-3|15|TRBJ2-7
CASSPGLGRSYEQYF
>TRBV5-1|15|TRBJ2-3
CASSLGGSASDTQYF
>TRBV29-1|13|TRBJ1-1
CSVGLGVRTEAFF
>TRBV7-6|17|TRBJ2-3
CASGGLSGRWGPDTQYF
>TRBV28|15|TRBJ1-1
CASSLLAETNTEAFF
>TRBV5-1|16|TRBJ2-5
CASSLVSGGIQETQYF
>TRBV6-1|12|TRBJ1-1
CASTAENTEAFF
>TRBV9|14|TRBJ1-3
CASSVDRAGNTIYF
>TRBV27|19|TRBJ2-3
CASSLGTSWRIASTDTQYF
>TRBV12-3/TRBV12-4|17|TRBJ1-2
CASSLGPGTGENYGYTF
>TRBV19|15|TRBJ1-2
CASSIDRGQTYGYTF
>TRBV27|17|TRBJ2-1
CASSLKAPGALYNEQFF
>TRBV29-1|14|TRBJ2-1
CSVGGLAGVAEQFF
>TRBV5-1|14|TRBJ1-1
CASSSDSMNTEAFF
>TRBV4-1|15|TRBJ2-3
CASSQVLGMTDTQYF
>TRBV5-5|11|TRBJ1-1
CARCDSTEAFF
>TRBV6-1|14|TRBJ1-1
CASSPAGTAGEAFF